A single sample gave rise to the 29 T cell receptor beta chains below, sequenced in a study of cytomegalovirus exposure and HLA in healthy donors. Researchers ran the PCR with 60 Vbeta and 13 Jbeta primers. Clones were read by immunoSEQ multiplex PCR, and TCRdb kept only the in-frame ones, dropping some. The data contain roughly 120,000 clones, about four fifths of them seen just once; the ten biggest clones take up under 5%. Sequencing was done on a sample of PBMCs. The receptor set was obtained from a woman in her 30s in good health and CMV-seronegative.

J is TRBJ2-2 and V is TRBV12-5, with 7 bases lining up with TRBD1. Germline CDR1 and CDR2: LGHNT and FRNRAP. The CDR3 covers 15 residues. V was clipped by 6 bases and J by 3 bases; unmatched bases: 7. The CDR3 DNA is TGTGCTAGTGGGCCGGGACAGCTGGACACCGGGGAGCTGTTTTTT. Translation: CASGPGQLDTGELFF.

This clone was seen a handful of times. The rearrangement uses TRBV5-4 and TRBJ2-5, with D possibly matching TRBD2 (6 bases). The CDR3 length is 14 residues. Trimming left V 9 bases short and J 1 base short, with 16 bases between. The germline gives CDR1 SGHNT, CDR2 YYREEE (reference sequence). CDR3 region: CATGNRGVQETQYF. The CDR3 region has the DNA TGTGCCACCGGAAATCGCGGGGTCCAAGAGACCCAGTACTTC.

V and J are TRBV7-8 and TRBJ2-7; weak D call: TRBD1 (6 bases). Germline V gives CDR1 SGHVS, CDR2 FQNEAQ. Trimming removed 2 bases at V and 0 bases at J, with 23 bases between. CDR3 length equals 19 residues. The CDR3 DNA is TGTGCCAGCAGCTTACCAATCAGGGGCCTAGCCGAGAGCTCCTACGAGCAGTACTTC. Protein: CASSLPIRGLAESSYEQYF. The full variable domain, in which reference TRBV7-8 and TRBJ2-7 provide the parts outside the CDR3, is GAGVSQSPRYKVAKRGQDVALRCDPISGHVSLFWYQQALGQGPEFLTYFQNEAQLDKSGLPSDRFFAERPEGSVSTLKIQRTQQEDSAVYLCASSLPIRGLAESSYEQYFGPGTRLTVT.

This chain connects TRBV28 to TRBJ2-2; the match to TRBD2 covers 8 bases. This CDR3 has 15 amino acids. Germline lookup yields CDR1 MDHEN and CDR2 SYDVKM. With V trimmed by 3 bases and J by 7 bases, 7 bases remained unmatched. In DNA, the CDR3 is TGTGCCAGCAGTTTCCGGGGGGGGCCGGGCGGGGAGCTGTTTTTT. Translated: CASSFRGGPGGELFF.

This clone appeared a few times. In DNA form, the CDR3 reads TGTGCCATCAGTGAGTCAGGGGCAGGGGGACGCCTTGAGCAGTTCTTC. It specifies CAISESGAGGRLEQFF. V and J are TRBV10-3 and TRBJ2-1; 7 bases fit TRBD1. After removal of 0 bases from V and 9 bases from J, the junction contained 11 bases not matched to a gene. The germline V gene encodes CDR1 ENHRY and CDR2 SYGVKD. This CDR3 is built from 16 residues.

This rearrangement joins TRBV7-2 to TRBJ1-1, with 7 bases that match TRBD1. This CDR3 region has 15 residues. V lost 5 bases, J lost 5 bases, and 11 bases stayed unmatched. The V gene's germline CDR1 is SGHTA and CDR2 FQGNSA. Here the CDR3 reads CASSTMRQGRTEAFF. Written as DNA, the CDR3 is TGTGCCAGCAGCACGATGAGACAGGGAAGGACTGAAGCTTTCTTT.

V and J are TRBV28 and TRBJ2-1; perhaps TRBD2 as D (5 bases). Trimming stripped 1 base from V and 1 base from J, with 11 bases between. The CDR3 runs to 16 residues. Germline CDR1 MDHEN, CDR2 SYDVKM. For the CDR3, the DNA is TGTGCCAGCAGTTTATCCCAGCGGAGTTCCTACAATGAGCAGTTCTTC. This sequence encodes CASSLSQRSSYNEQFF.

The chain couples TRBV19 to TRBJ2-5, with D maybe TRBD2 (7 bases). This CDR3 has 14 amino acids. Trimming removed 1 base from V and 5 bases from J, with 11 bases in between. Germline V gene lookup returns CDR1 LNHDA and CDR2 SQIVND (reference sequence). The CDR3 here is CASSIGGGYETQYF. In DNA form, the CDR3 reads TGTGCCAGTAGTATAGGGGGGGGCTACGAGACCCAGTACTTC.

The chain employs TRBV6-5 and TRBJ1-6; a possible D gene is TRBD1 (6 bases). This CDR3 region has 13 residues. Trimming cost V 9 bases and J 10 bases, with 16 bases left between them. Germline CDR1 MNHEY, CDR2 SVGAGI. CDR3 DNA: TGTGCCAGAGGGGGGGCGAATCGGTCACCCCTCCACTTT. It encodes CARGGANRSPLHF.

A single count supports this clone. The V call is TRBV7-8, the J call TRBJ2-3, with TRBD2 identical over 8 bases. V trimming: 4 bases; J trimming: 0 bases; junction bases outside the gene matches: 9. This CDR3 is 17 amino acids long. Germline V gene lookup returns CDR1 SGHVS and CDR2 FQNEAQ. In nucleotides, the CDR3 is TGTGCCAGCAGCTCAGACCTTAGCGGGGCGAGCACAGATACGCAGTATTTT. It codes for CASSSDLSGASTDTQYF.

This chain joins TRBV19 and TRBJ1-5; 8 bases are shared with TRBD1. Germline values: CDR1 LNHDA, CDR2 SQIVND (reference sequence). CDR3 length equals 16 residues. V trimming: 5 bases; J trimming: 3 bases; junction bases outside the gene matches: 9. CDR3 in DNA: TGTGCCAGTAGTCTATATCAGGGGGCCCCCAATCAGCCCCAGCATTTT. Translated: CASSLYQGAPNQPQHF. Full variable domain (outside the CDR3, taken from reference TRBV19 and TRBJ1-5): DGGITQSPKYLFRKEGQNVTLSCEQNLNHDAMYWYRQDPGQGLRLIYYSQIVNDFQKGDIAEGYSVSREKKESFPLTVTSAQKNPTAFYLCASSLYQGAPNQPQHFGDGTRLSIL.

V gene TRBV27 combines with J gene TRBJ1-3; unclear D gene. Looked up from germline, CDR1 is MNHEY and CDR2 is SMNVEV (reference sequence). The CDR3 spans 17 residues. V was clipped by 6 bases and J by 0 bases, with 18 bases between them. The CDR3 DNA sequence: TGTGCCAGCAGCCTCCGGGCCGGGGTAGGCTCTGGAAACACCATATATTTT. It specifies CASSLRAGVGSGNTIYF.

V gene TRBV27 combines with J gene TRBJ2-3; TRBD2 aligns across 13 bases. Trimming removed 4 bases from V and 4 bases from J; junction bases left unmatched: 8. This CDR3 is built from 17 residues. Per the germline V gene, CDR1 is MNHEY and CDR2 is SMNVEV (reference sequence). The CDR3: CASSSRTSGSWADTQYF. The CDR3 DNA reads as TGTGCCAGCAGTTCACGGACTAGCGGGAGTTGGGCAGATACGCAGTATTTT.

A few counts support this clone. The chain carries TRBV4-3 and TRBJ2-2, with TRBD2 identical over 13 bases. Losses at the gene ends were 0 bases for V and 2 bases for J; bases not matched to a gene: 9. This CDR3 is 20 amino acids long. Germline CDR1 is LGHNA and CDR2 is YSLEER. The CDR3 DNA sequence: TGCGCCAGCAGCCAAGAGCCTCCAACTAGCGGGAGGGCCAACACCGGGGAGCTGTTTTTT. Residues: CASSQEPPTSGRANTGELFF.

The V gene is TRBV27, the J gene TRBJ1-5, with TRBD1 as a possible D gene (6 bases). The germline gives CDR1 MNHEY, CDR2 SMNVEV (reference sequence). The CDR3 is 16 residues long. Trimming removed 2 bases from V and 5 bases from J, with 16 bases in between. Written as DNA, the CDR3 is TGTGCCAGCAGTTTAGGGGGCGGTTTAGGGGATCAGCCCCAGCATTTT. Translated: CASSLGGGLGDQPQHF.

This clone appeared a few times. The J gene is TRBJ1-5, the V gene TRBV2, with D unresolved. CDR1 and CDR2 (germline): SNHLY, FYNNEI. The CDR3 extends over 14 amino acids. Deletions cut 9 bases from V and 0 bases from J, with 12 bases between. The CDR3 spells CASLSSYSNQPQHF. The CDR3 DNA follows: TGTGCCAGTCTATCGAGCTATAGCAATCAGCCCCAGCATTTT.

This clone was counted once. V gene TRBV5-1 combines with J gene TRBJ2-3, with TRBD2 matching 8 bases. The CDR3 has 17 amino acids. The V gene end was trimmed by 2 bases and the J gene end by 4 bases; junction bases not matched to a gene: 12. The V gene's germline CDR1 is SGHRS and CDR2 YFSETQ. This chain's CDR3 is CASSLIRLASGADTQYF. CDR3 nucleotides: TGCGCCAGCAGCTTAATCCGACTAGCGTCGGGAGCAGATACGCAGTATTTT.

V gene TRBV6-6 combines with J gene TRBJ2-1; D perhaps matches TRBD1 (6 bases). With 4 bases removed from V and 3 bases from J, the gap between germline ends came to 13 bases. CDR3 length: 15 amino acids. Germline CDR1 and CDR2: MNHNY and SVGAGI (reference sequence). The CDR3 spells CASSSIGQLYNEQFF. CDR3 nucleotides: TGTGCCAGCAGTTCGATAGGACAGCTCTACAATGAGCAGTTCTTC.

This chain connects TRBV19 to TRBJ2-7; D may be TRBD2 (5 bases). The CDR3 runs to 13 residues. V lost 6 bases and J 6 bases, leaving 15 bases between the germline ends. Germline V gives CDR1 LNHDA, CDR2 SQIVND (reference sequence). CDR3 coding DNA: TGTGCCAGTAGCGAGGGAAGGACCGGCGAGCAGTACTTC. Protein product: CASSEGRTGEQYF.

This chain joins TRBV5-8 and TRBJ2-3; 11 bases agree with TRBD2. CDR1 SGHTS and CDR2 YDEGEE come from the germline V gene. V trimming: 0 bases; J trimming: 1 base; junction bases outside the gene matches: 4. The CDR3 is 17 amino acids. The CDR3 spells CASSLVQLAGGTDTQYF. The CDR3 coding sequence is TGTGCCAGCAGCTTGGTGCAACTAGCGGGGGGCACAGATACGCAGTATTTT.

This chain links TRBV28 with TRBJ1-4; 8 positions agree with TRBD1. The CDR3 has 14 residues. V lost 6 bases and J lost 3; bases outside the gene matches: 3. CDR1 MDHEN and CDR2 SYDVKM come from the germline V gene. In nucleotides, the CDR3 is TGTGCCAGCAGACAGACAGGGGCTAATGAAAAACTGTTTTTT. Its translation: CASRQTGANEKLFF.

Notes on this clone: One junction end does not reproduce the germline sequence, and a read error may be involved. The sample holds other DNA sequences that translate to the same CDR3. This chain joins TRBV10-1 and TRBJ2-3; D not certain. CDR3 length: 14 residues. Germline V gene lookup returns CDR1 WNHNN and CDR2 SYGVQD (reference sequence). The CDR3 loop is CASSDARYTDTQYF. CDR3 nucleotides: TGTGCCAGCAGTGATGCACGGTACACAGATACGCAGTATTTT.

The chain is built from TRBV10-3 and TRBJ2-1; maybe TRBD2 (6 bases). The CDR3 totals 12 residues. CDR1 and CDR2 from the germline V gene are ENHRY and SYGVKD. V was trimmed by 8 bases and J by 5 bases, leaving 10 bases between them. Here the CDR3 reads CAIGRRDNEQFF. The CDR3 DNA sequence: TGTGCCATCGGGAGGAGGGACAATGAGCAGTTCTTC.

This clone has just a few counts. This chain's CDR3 is CASSPRRESLFGFF. In DNA, the CDR3 is TGTGCCAGCAGCCCCCGGCGGGAGTCATTATTTGGGTTCTTC. The V call is TRBV11-2, the J call TRBJ2-1; TRBD2 aligns across 7 bases. Germline CDR1 reads SGHAT; CDR2 reads FQNNGV. With 5 bases clipped from V and 15 bases from J, the junction kept 16 bases outside the gene matches. CDR3 length: 14 amino acids. Supplemented by reference TRBV11-2 and TRBJ2-1, the full variable domain reads EAGVAQSPRYKIIEKRQSVAFWCNPISGHATLYWYQQILGQGPKLLIQFQNNGVVDDSQLPKDRFSAERLKGVDSTLKIQPAKLEDSAVYLCASSPRRESLFGFFGPGTRLTVL.

In its sample, this clone was seen a few times. This chain joins TRBV11-2 and TRBJ1-2; D not resolved. CDR1 and CDR2 from the germline V gene are SGHAT and FQNNGV. The CDR3 is made up of 14 amino acids. Trimming shortened V by 0 bases and J by 4 bases, and 9 bases separated the two germline ends. Here the CDR3 DNA reads TGTGCCAGCAGCTTAGACGGTCGAGGCTATGGCTACACCTTC. Translated: CASSLDGRGYGYTF.

This sequence joins TRBV6-5 and TRBJ1-2; TRBD1 is a possible D gene (6 bases). CDR1 and CDR2 (germline): MNHEY, SVGAGI. This CDR3 region has 12 residues. The V end was cut by 6 bases, the J end by 6 bases, with 11 bases between. CDR3 DNA sequence: TGTGCCAGCAGCTCAGGGGTCGATGGCTACACCTTC. Translation gives CASSSGVDGYTF.

This chain uses TRBV10-1 with TRBJ2-1; 7 bases are a match to TRBD2. Losses at the gene ends were 2 bases for V and 2 bases for J; bases not matched to a gene: 0. Per the germline V gene, CDR1 is WNHNN and CDR2 is SYGVQD (reference sequence). The CDR3 covers 14 residues. CDR3 coding DNA: TGCGCCAGCAGTGAGACTAGCGCCTACAATGAGCAGTTCTTC. Translated, it gives CASSETSAYNEQFF.

The chain carries TRBV4-2 and TRBJ2-7, with 8 bases lining up with TRBD1. V was clipped by 8 bases and J by 5 bases; unmatched bases: 8. This CDR3 has 13 amino acids. Germline assignment: CDR1 LGHNA and CDR2 YNFKEQ. CDR3 nucleotide sequence: TGTGCCAGCCGATGGACAGGGTCAGACGAGCAGTACTTC. It yields the protein CASRWTGSDEQYF.

The chain uses TRBV28 and TRBJ2-5, with D possibly matching TRBD1 (5 bases). Trimming left V 3 bases short and J 0 bases short, with 14 bases between. The CDR3 is 16 residues long. CDR1 MDHEN and CDR2 SYDVKM come from the germline V gene. The CDR3 protein is CASSFTPRQNQETQYF. The CDR3 coding sequence is TGTGCCAGCAGTTTCACCCCCAGACAGAACCAAGAGACCCAGTACTTC.